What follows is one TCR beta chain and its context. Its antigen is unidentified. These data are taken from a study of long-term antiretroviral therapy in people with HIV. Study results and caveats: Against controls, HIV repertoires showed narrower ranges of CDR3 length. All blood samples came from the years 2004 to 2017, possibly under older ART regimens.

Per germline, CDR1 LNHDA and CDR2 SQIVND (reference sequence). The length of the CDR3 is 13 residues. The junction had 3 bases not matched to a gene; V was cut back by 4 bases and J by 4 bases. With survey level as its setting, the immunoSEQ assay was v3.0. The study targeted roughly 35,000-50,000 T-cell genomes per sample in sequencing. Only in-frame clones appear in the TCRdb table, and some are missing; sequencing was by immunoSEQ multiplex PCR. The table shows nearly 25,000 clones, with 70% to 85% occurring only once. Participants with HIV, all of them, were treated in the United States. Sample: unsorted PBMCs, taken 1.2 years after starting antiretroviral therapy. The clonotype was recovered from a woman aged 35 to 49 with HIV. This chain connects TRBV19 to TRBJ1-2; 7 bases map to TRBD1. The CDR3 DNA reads TGTGCCAGTAGTAGCGGACAGGCCTATGGCTACACCTTC. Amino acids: CASSSGQAYGYTF.